The rows below give T cell receptor beta chains drawn from one sample of a study of sequential checkpoint blockade in melanoma. Measured with immunoSEQ multiplex PCR; TCRdb has only the in-frame clones, and not every one. The sample yields some 13,000 clones, around two thirds seen once. The material was CD8+ T cells sorted from blood (inferred from file names), obtained from a patient given nivolumab and ipilimumab in sequence. These receptors came from a human donor with melanoma. Both conserved end residues are part of each CDR3. A D gene is named only where the DNA matches it firmly. Clone size is given for some rows only: seen once, a few or many times, or a class if the clone is expanded.

V	size	J	D	CDR3	DNA
TRBV7-2	.	TRBJ1-1	.	CASRPGHVYTEAFF	TGTGCCAGCAGACCCGGACATGTGTACACTGAAGCTTTCTTT
TRBV19	.	TRBJ2-6	.	CASQGYGANVLTF	TGTGCCAGCCAGGGCTATGGGGCCAACGTCCTGACTTTC
TRBV7-3	.	TRBJ2-1	.	CASSSSRGRGAYNEQFF	TGTGCCAGCAGCTCCAGTAGGGGGCGGGGGGCTTACAATGAGCAGTTCTTC
TRBV7-8	.	TRBJ1-1	.	CASSLGRVNTEAFF	TGTGCCAGCAGCTTAGGGCGGGTGAACACTGAAGCTTTCTTT
TRBV2	.	TRBJ2-3	TRBD2	CASEILAGRTDTQYF	TGTGCCAGTGAGATCCTAGCGGGAAGGACAGATACGCAGTATTTT
TRBV30	.	TRBJ1-4	TRBD1	CACKGQDEEKLFF	TGTGCCTGCAAGGGACAGGACGAAGAAAAACTGTTTTTT
TRBV11-2	.	TRBJ2-7	TRBD2	CASSSLGGGSSYEQYF	TGTGCCAGCAGCTCGCTCGGGGGGGGGAGCTCCTACGAGCAGTACTTC
TRBV2	.	TRBJ1-2	.	CASSGANYGYTF	TGTGCCAGCAGTGGGGCCAACTATGGCTACACCTTC
TRBV6-9	few	TRBJ2-1	.	CASSGSYNEQFF	TGTGCCAGCAGTGGCAGCTACAATGAGCAGTTCTTC
TRBV23-1	.	TRBJ1-2	TRBD1	CASPNNRGSGYTF	TGCGCCAGCCCCAATAACAGGGGGTCTGGCTACACCTTC
TRBV2	.	TRBJ2-5	.	CASSETGTAETQYF	TGTGCCAGCAGTGAAACCGGGACTGCGGAGACCCAGTACTTC
TRBV4-1	few	TRBJ2-7	.	CASSLLPGAYEQYF	TGTGCCAGCAGCTTATTACCAGGGGCCTACGAGCAGTACTTC
TRBV5-5	.	TRBJ2-7	.	CASSSPQGYEQYF	TGTGCCAGCAGCTCGCCACAGGGCTACGAGCAGTACTTC
TRBV10-1	.	TRBJ2-3	.	CASSELKLPTDTQYF	TGCGCCAGCAGTGAACTGAAACTACCGACAGATACGCAGTATTTT
TRBV27	.	TRBJ2-1	TRBD2	CASSLFAGGRDEQFF	TGTGCCAGCAGTTTATTTGCGGGAGGGCGAGATGAGCAGTTCTTC
TRBV29-1	.	TRBJ2-7	.	CSALRLGGEQYF	TGCAGCGCCCTACGGTTAGGGGGCGAGCAGTACTTC
TRBV9	once	TRBJ2-5	TRBD2	CASSVGTSGTEETQYF	TGTGCCAGCAGCGTAGGAACTAGCGGGACAGAAGAGACCCAGTACTTC
TRBV29-1	.	TRBJ1-5	.	CSVELPNQPQHF	TGCAGCGTCGAACTCCCCAATCAGCCCCAGCATTTT
TRBV5-1	.	TRBJ2-1	TRBD2	CASSTPGLEVDEQFF	TGCGCCAGCAGCACGCCCGGACTAGAAGTCGATGAGCAGTTCTTC
TRBV27	.	TRBJ1-4	.	CASRVGVGEKLFF	TGTGCCAGCAGGGTTGGTGTCGGGGAAAAACTGTTTTTT
TRBV2	.	TRBJ1-5	.	CASSDHPGKRGQPQHF	TGTGCCAGCAGTGACCATCCCGGCAAAAGGGGACAGCCCCAGCATTTT
TRBV10-3	.	TRBJ2-3	TRBD2	CAISDPWTLAGASTDTQYF	TGTGCCATCAGTGACCCTTGGACTCTAGCGGGAGCTAGCACAGATACGCAGTATTTT
TRBV7-6	few	TRBJ2-5	TRBD1	CASRRTGGLQETQYF	TGTGCCAGCCGCAGGACAGGGGGACTCCAAGAGACCCAGTACTTC
TRBV27	.	TRBJ2-4	TRBD1	CASSSGQDLAKNIQYF	TGTGCCAGCAGTTCCGGACAGGACCTAGCCAAAAACATTCAGTACTTC
TRBV27	.	TRBJ2-1	.	CASSLGPGGYNEQFF	TGTGCCAGCAGTTTAGGGCCAGGAGGGTACAATGAGCAGTTCTTC
TRBV28	.	TRBJ2-4	.	CASSFVGGKYIQYF	TGTGCCAGCAGTTTCGTCGGGGGAAAGTACATTCAGTACTTC
TRBV4-2	.	TRBJ2-7	.	CASSQEMGGSYEQYF	TGTGCCAGCAGCCAAGAAATGGGGGGTTCCTACGAGCAGTACTTC
TRBV7-3	.	TRBJ2-1	.	CASSPGHSYNEQFF	TGTGCCAGCAGCCCGGGACATTCCTACAATGAGCAGTTCTTC
TRBV7-9	.	TRBJ2-7	.	CASSLGGAGTRYEQYF	TGTGCCAGCAGTCTGGGGGGAGCGGGTACCCGATACGAGCAGTACTTC
TRBV6-6	.	TRBJ2-7	TRBD1	CASSYPDRVEQYF	TGTGCCAGCAGTTACCCTGACAGGGTCGAGCAGTACTTC
TRBV7-6	.	TRBJ2-1	.	CASSLAYLEAGVYNEQFF	TGTGCCAGCAGCTTAGCCTACCTAGAAGCGGGCGTTTACAATGAGCAGTTCTTC
TRBV29-1	.	TRBJ1-1	.	CSVWTGRANTEAFF	TGCAGCGTCTGGACTGGGAGGGCCAACACTGAAGCTTTCTTT
TRBV27	.	TRBJ2-7	TRBD2	CASSRTSGRTLYEQYF	TGTGCCAGCAGTCGGACTAGCGGCCGAACATTGTACGAGCAGTACTTC
TRBV9	.	TRBJ2-3	TRBD2	CASSVSGRGGTDTQYF	TGTGCCAGCAGCGTAAGCGGGAGGGGTGGAACAGATACGCAGTATTTT
TRBV13	.	TRBJ2-7	.	CASSWGQTYEQYF	TGTGCCAGCAGCTGGGGGCAGACCTACGAGCAGTACTTC
TRBV29-1	.	TRBJ2-3	.	CSALGGPLERATDTQYF	TGCAGCGCCTTAGGAGGGCCATTAGAAAGGGCCACAGATACGCAGTATTTT
TRBV6-6	.	TRBJ2-7	TRBD2	CASSDSGGYYEQYF	TGTGCCAGCAGTGATAGCGGGGGCTACTACGAGCAGTACTTC
TRBV7-9	.	TRBJ2-5	TRBD1	CASSFRDRGEETQYF	TGTGCCAGCAGCTTCCGGGACAGGGGAGAAGAGACCCAGTACTTC
TRBV7-3	.	TRBJ2-3	.	CASSPRGAGAHTDTQYF	TGTGCCAGCAGCCCCAGAGGCGCGGGGGCCCACACAGATACGCAGTATTTT
TRBV6-5	few	TRBJ2-7	.	CASSYSSGSYEQYF	TGTGCCAGCAGTTACTCGTCGGGGTCCTACGAGCAGTACTTC
TRBV6-4	.	TRBJ2-1	TRBD2	CASSESGERDEQFF	TGTGCCAGCAGTGAGAGCGGGGAGAGGGATGAGCAGTTCTTC
TRBV15	.	TRBJ1-4	TRBD1	CATSRDRGINEKLFF	TGTGCCACCAGCAGAGACAGGGGGATTAATGAAAAACTGTTTTTT
TRBV6-5	.	TRBJ2-1	TRBD2	CASSYSGGYNEQFF	TGTGCCAGCAGTTACTCGGGGGGGTACAATGAGCAGTTCTTC
TRBV29-1	.	TRBJ2-7	.	CSVEDRGRGYEQYF	TGCAGCGTTGAAGATCGGGGCAGGGGATACGAGCAGTACTTC
TRBV13	few	TRBJ2-3	TRBD1	CASSFDRGVGDTQYF	TGTGCCAGCAGCTTCGACAGGGGCGTGGGAGATACGCAGTATTTT
TRBV6-6	.	TRBJ1-1	.	CASSDGGLNTEAFF	TGTGCCAGCTCCGACGGGGGTCTGAACACTGAAGCTTTCTTT
TRBV25-1	few	TRBJ2-7	.	CARLIQGHEQYF	TGTGCCCGACTGATACAGGGCCACGAGCAGTACTTC
TRBV5-4	.	TRBJ2-5	TRBD2	CASSWAGGPETQYF	TGTGCCAGCAGCTGGGCGGGAGGGCCGGAGACCCAGTACTTC
TRBV4-2	.	TRBJ2-1	.	CASSYWGGNEQFF	TGTGCCAGCAGCTATTGGGGAGGAAATGAGCAGTTCTTC
TRBV19	few	TRBJ2-3	TRBD2	CATNGGRTDTQYF	TGTGCCACCAACGGCGGGAGGACAGATACGCAGTATTTT
TRBV19	.	TRBJ1-5	TRBD1	CATLDREGLNQPQHF	TGTGCCACCTTGGACAGGGAGGGGCTCAATCAGCCCCAGCATTTT
TRBV9	.	TRBJ2-2	TRBD2	CASSGIDSGRAPGELFF	TGTGCCAGCAGCGGAATTGATAGCGGGAGGGCCCCCGGGGAGCTGTTTTTT
TRBV6-1	.	TRBJ1-5	.	CASSDHRNQPQHF	TGTGCCAGCAGTGATCACAGGAATCAGCCCCAGCATTTT
TRBV27	.	TRBJ2-7	TRBD2	CASAGLAASSYEQYF	TGTGCCAGCGCGGGACTAGCGGCAAGCTCCTACGAGCAGTACTTC
TRBV27	.	TRBJ2-7	TRBD1	CASSPLGQGRTYEQYF	TGTGCCAGCAGTCCCTTAGGACAGGGGCGAACCTACGAGCAGTACTTC
TRBV27	.	TRBJ2-7	.	CASSALGGLLSYEQYF	TGTGCCAGCAGTGCCTTGGGGGGGCTACTTTCCTACGAGCAGTACTTC
TRBV28	few	TRBJ1-5	.	CASSLYSNQPQHF	TGTGCCAGCAGCCTATATAGCAATCAGCCCCAGCATTTT
TRBV4-2	large	TRBJ2-6	.	CASSQDEGAGANVLTF	TGTGCCAGCAGCCAAGATGAAGGGGCTGGGGCCAACGTCCTGACTTTC